This entry lists 8 T cell receptor beta chains sequenced from one sample in a study of blood T cell repertoires in COVID-19. Measured with immunoSEQ multiplex PCR; TCRdb has only the in-frame clones, and not every one. The sample lists tens of thousands of clones, 80% to 90% occurring once. The material sequenced was peripheral blood. The receptors here all came from a man aged 55 to 70 with acute or convalescent COVID-19.

The chain combines TRBV5-1 with TRBJ1-4; D is uncertain. This CDR3 spans 16 amino acids. V lost 4 bases and J 8 bases, leaving 21 bases between the germline ends. Germline loops: CDR1 SGHRS, CDR2 YFSETQ. CDR3 region: CASSPMERATGEKLFF. In DNA, the CDR3 is TGCGCCAGCAGCCCCATGGAGAGGGCCACGGGGGAAAAACTGTTTTTT. The full variable domain, completed using reference TRBV5-1 and TRBJ1-4, is KAGVTQTPRYLIKTRGQQVTLSCSPISGHRSVSWYQQTPGQGLQFLFEYFSETQRNKGNFPGRFSGRQFSNSRSEMNVSTLELGDSALYLCASSPMERATGEKLFFGSGTQLSVL.

This chain uses TRBV2 with TRBJ1-1; 7 positions agree with TRBD1. CDR3 length equals 12 residues. CDR1 is SNHLY and CDR2 is FYNNEI in the germline V gene. The J segment lost 11 bases and the V segment lost 7 bases, leaving 10 bases of the junction unmatched. The CDR3 reads CASNTRTGSAFF. The CDR3 DNA sequence: TGTGCCAGCAACACTCGGACAGGCTCCGCTTTCTTT.

The chain joins TRBV2 to TRBJ1-3, with D unclear. Germline V gives CDR1 SNHLY, CDR2 FYNNEI. This CDR3 is 15 amino acids long. V lost 3 bases and J lost 2, with 11 bases in between. CDR3 sequence (DNA): TGTGCCAGCAGTGAGGCAGGTTTAGCTGGAAACACCATATATTTT. Its protein is CASSEAGLAGNTIYF.

J is TRBJ1-5 and V is TRBV7-9, with a tentative D call TRBD1 (5 bases). Germline V CDR1 and CDR2: SEHNR, FQNEAQ (reference sequence). Trimming stripped 2 bases from V and 4 bases from J, with 6 bases between. The CDR3 covers 13 residues. As DNA, the CDR3 is TGTGCCAGCAGCTTACAGGGTAATCAGCCCCAGCATTTT. Amino acid sequence: CASSLQGNQPQHF.

J is TRBJ1-1 and V is TRBV5-5, with no clear D. Germline CDR1 SGHKS, CDR2 YYEKEE (reference sequence). CDR3 length: 13 residues. Trimming removed 4 bases at V and 1 base at J, with 8 bases between. This CDR3 is CASSRSENTEAFF. CDR3 nucleotide sequence: TGTGCCAGCAGCCGCAGTGAGAACACTGAAGCTTTCTTT.

The rearrangement joins TRBV28 to TRBJ1-1; D is perhaps TRBD1 (5 bases). V lost 5 bases and J lost 3, with 16 bases in between. The CDR3 totals 15 residues. Per the germline V gene, CDR1 is MDHEN and CDR2 is SYDVKM. As DNA, the CDR3 is TGTGCCAGCAGTATCGGGGGAACTGGGGACACTGAAGCTTTCTTT. It translates to CASSIGGTGDTEAFF. Looking up the rest from reference TRBV28 and TRBJ1-1 gives the full variable domain: DVKVTQSSRYLVKRTGEKVFLECVQDMDHENMFWYRQDPGLGLRLIYFSYDVKMKEKGDIPEGYSVSREKKERFSLILESASTNQTSMYLCASSIGGTGDTEAFFGQGTRLTVV.

The chain carries TRBV19 and TRBJ1-2; D is uncertain. CDR3 length: 14 amino acids. The germline V gene has CDR1 LNHDA and CDR2 SQIVND (reference sequence). Trimming took off 4 bases at V and 3 bases at J, with 12 bases between the two ends. This CDR3 reads CASSRFLRDYGYTF. The CDR3 DNA sequence: TGTGCCAGTAGTAGGTTCCTGCGGGACTATGGCTACACCTTC.

This clone was seen a single time. The chain recombines TRBV18 with TRBJ2-1; no clear D. Germline CDR1 reads KGHSH; CDR2 reads LQKENI. The CDR3 runs to 14 residues. V lost 2 bases and J 8 bases, leaving 13 bases between the germline ends. DNA of the CDR3: TGTGCCAGCTCACCATTTCAGCGTTCGGATGAGCAGTTCTTC. This sequence encodes CASSPFQRSDEQFF.